This T cell receptor beta chain was found in a study of PD-L1 blockade in urothelial cancer. For the study at large: Around 2014 therapy began: atezolizumab 1,200 mg intravenously every 3 weeks. Blood was subjected to analysis at 3 weeks (second dose) and 6 weeks following treatment start. Per blood sample, T cells had a median of roughly 140,000.

This CDR3 is built from 15 residues. V lost 4 bases and J lost 4; bases outside the gene matches: 3. Germline V gene data show CDR1 as SNHLY and CDR2 as FYNNEI. Some clones are missing from TCRdb's copy, which holds only in-frame ones; the method was immunoSEQ multiplex PCR. Found here are approximately 38,000 clones, around four fifths of them singletons; the top ten hold about 15%. The sequence derives from a man in his sixties with urothelial cancer. The V call is TRBV2, the J call TRBJ1-6; 8 nucleotides match TRBD1. The sequencing here drew on PBMCs, taken around atezolizumab (anti-PD-L1) treatment. DNA of the CDR3: TGTGCCAGCAGTGCGACAGGGGAATATAATTCACCCCTCCACTTT. Amino acid sequence: CASSATGEYNSPLHF.